This TCR beta chain was found in a study of T cell responses to AZD1222 COVID-19 vaccine. Here immunoSEQ multiplex PCR was the method, and the copy in TCRdb shows in-frame clones only, minus some. The sample carries about 190,000 clones, about 92% recorded once. The germline V gene has CDR1 SGHVS and CDR2 FQNEAQ. V lost 6 bases and J 4 bases, leaving 13 bases between the germline ends. The CDR3 length is 14 residues. The clonotype was recovered from an adult who received the MenACWY meningococcal vaccine as a control. The V call is TRBV7-8, the J call TRBJ2-1; either TRBD1 or TRBD2 may supply D (6 bases each). The specimen was peripheral blood, collected 28 days after the second dose of the MenACWY control vaccine. The CDR3 here is CASSPGDLYNEQFF. The CDR3 DNA is TGTGCCAGCAGTCCAGGGGACTTGTACAATGAGCAGTTCTTC.